Listed below are T cell receptor beta chains from one sample, sequenced in a study of T-cell memory formation after mild COVID-19. TCRdb re-called the 5' RACE reads through MiXCR, storing one row per CDR3 protein. The top ten clones hold 20% to 25% of a sample with about 350,000 distinct CDR3 sequences, roughly 13% of them seen once. Input material: PBMCs or a T cell subset sorted from them (not recorded which). Receptors originate from a man aged 18 to 29 who had mild COVID-19 (a few samples of this study predate the infection). Cell type and time point are not known. CDR3s include the opening cysteine and the closing phenylalanine or tryptophan. The order of the fields is J gene, D gene, CDR3 length, clone size, V gene, CDR3 DNA, CDR3 protein. The D gene is left open where the match is weak. The listing skips clone size in some rows; elsewhere it reads once, few, many or a size class.

TRBJ2-3,TRBD1,16,few,TRBV7-3,TGTGCCAGCAGCTTCGACGGGACAGGCCTGTCATATGCGCAGTATTTT,CASSFDGTGLSYAQYF
TRBJ1-2,.,15,.,TRBV4-1,TGCGCCAGCAGCCAAGATGGGACTACTAACTATGGCTACACCTTC,CASSQDGTTNYGYTF
TRBJ2-2,TRBD1,16,many,TRBV2,TGTGCCAGCAGTGAAGGGACAGGGTTGAACACCGGGGAGCTGTTTTTT,CASSEGTGLNTGELFF
TRBJ1-2,.,13,.,TRBV5-1,TGCGCCAGCAGCTTGGATGTCAACTATGGCTACACCTTC,CASSLDVNYGYTF
TRBJ1-3,.,16,few,TRBV10-3,TGTGCCATCAGTCAACTAGAGACGGATTCTGGAAACACCATATATTTT,CAISQLETDSGNTIYF
TRBJ2-3,TRBD1,15,many,TRBV18,TGTGCCAGCTCACCACAGGGGGCTAGCACAGATACGCAGTATTTT,CASSPQGASTDTQYF
TRBJ1-2,TRBD1,17,.,TRBV5-1,TGCGCCAGCAGCTTAACCCCTGACAGGGGGAAGGTCTATGGCTACACCTTC,CASSLTPDRGKVYGYTF
TRBJ2-3,.,13,.,TRBV9,TGTGCCAGCAGCGGTAGCAGGGCAGATACGCAGTATTTT,CASSGSRADTQYF
TRBJ2-7,TRBD1,14,few,TRBV24-1,TGTGCCACCGGGGCCGGGACAGGGGCCTACGAGCAGTACTTC,CATGAGTGAYEQYF
TRBJ1-4,.,15,.,TRBV4-2,TGTGCCAGCAGCGGTCCGGGACGGTCTAATGAAAAACTGTTTTTT,CASSGPGRSNEKLFF
TRBJ2-5,.,16,few,TRBV6-6,TGTGCCAGCAGTTACCCCACCGGCCCCGCTGCAGAGACCCAGTACTTC,CASSYPTGPAAETQYF
TRBJ1-1,.,16,few,TRBV4-1,TGCGCCAGCAGCCAAGCCGAGCTGGGTAGGGACACTGAAGCTTTCTTT,CASSQAELGRDTEAFF
TRBJ1-5,.,16,.,TRBV6-1,TGTGCCAGCAGTCTCCACGAGCTCTATAGCAATCAGCCCCAGCATTTT,CASSLHELYSNQPQHF
TRBJ1-1,.,12,many,TRBV15,TGTGCCACCAGCTGGGGGAAGACTGAAGCTTTCTTT,CATSWGKTEAFF
TRBJ1-6,TRBD1,13,once,TRBV11-2,TGTGCCAGCTCGGGACAGGGCGCTTCACCCCTCCACTTT,CASSGQGASPLHF
TRBJ2-7,TRBD2,15,many,TRBV10-3,TGTGCCATCAGTGAGTCTTCGGGGGGGCCGAACGAGCAGTACTTC,CAISESSGGPNEQYF
TRBJ2-3,.,12,.,TRBV12-2,TGTGCAAGTCTTACTCGCCCTGATACGCAGTATTTT,CASLTRPDTQYF
TRBJ2-7,.,11,.,TRBV3-1,TGTGCCAGCAGCGAGGGACCCGCGCTGTACTTC,CASSEGPALYF
TRBJ1-1,.,12,.,TRBV3-1,TGTGCCAGCAGCCAAGAGGAGCGGGTTGCTTTCTTT,CASSQEERVAFF
TRBJ2-1,.,11,.,TRBV6-6,TGTGCCAGCACGTATGGGAATGAGCAGTTCTTC,CASTYGNEQFF
TRBJ1-3,.,15,few,TRBV9,TGTGCCAGCAGCGTAGACGGAGTCTCTGGAAACACCATATATTTT,CASSVDGVSGNTIYF
TRBJ1-2,TRBD1,16,.,TRBV28,TGTGCCAGCAGAACTATGGGAGGGGGCGTTAACTATGGCTACACCTTC,CASRTMGGGVNYGYTF
TRBJ1-3,.,20,.,TRBV19,TGTGCCAGTACCAAAGGACAGTTAAGAGGAGTTGCTATCTCTGGAAACACCATATATTTT,CASTKGQLRGVAISGNTIYF
TRBJ2-5,TRBD1,14,.,TRBV18,TGTGCCAGCTCACCACAGGGACAGAGGGAGACCCAGTACTTC,CASSPQGQRETQYF
TRBJ1-1,.,14,.,TRBV6-6,TGTGCCAGCAGTTACTCGAATCTGAACACTGAAGCTTTCTTT,CASSYSNLNTEAFF
TRBJ1-5,TRBD1,14,.,TRBV4-1,TGCGCCAGCAGCCCAGAACCAGGGGGTCAGCCCCAGCATTTT,CASSPEPGGQPQHF
TRBJ2-3,.,15,.,TRBV5-1,TGCGCCAGCAGCTTAGTTCTGGGCAGCACAGATACGCAGTATTTT,CASSLVLGSTDTQYF
TRBJ1-5,.,14,many,TRBV4-1,TGCGCCAGCAGCCAAACAGGCAACAATCAGCCCCAGCATTTT,CASSQTGNNQPQHF